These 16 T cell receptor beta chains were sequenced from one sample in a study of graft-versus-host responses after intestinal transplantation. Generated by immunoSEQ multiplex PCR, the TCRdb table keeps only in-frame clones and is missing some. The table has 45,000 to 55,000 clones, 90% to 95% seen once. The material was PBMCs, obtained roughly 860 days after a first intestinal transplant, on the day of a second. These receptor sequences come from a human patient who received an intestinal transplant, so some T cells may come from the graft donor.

The CDR3 region has the DNA TGTGCCAGCAGTTACTCCGGGACTAGCGCCTACGAGCAGTACTTC. It encodes CASSYSGTSAYEQYF. The chain has TRBV6-6 and TRBJ2-7; 10 bases match TRBD2. The germline gives CDR1 MNHNY, CDR2 SVGAGI (reference sequence). Trimming took 0 bases from V and 2 from J; bases not matched to a gene: 1. This CDR3 is 15 amino acids long.

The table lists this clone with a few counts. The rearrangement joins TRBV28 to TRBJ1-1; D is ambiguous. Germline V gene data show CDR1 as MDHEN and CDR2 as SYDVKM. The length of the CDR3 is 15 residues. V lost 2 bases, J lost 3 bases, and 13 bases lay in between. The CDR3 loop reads CASSLQGIPYTEAFF. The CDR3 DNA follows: TGTGCCAGCAGTTTACAAGGGATCCCGTACACTGAAGCTTTCTTT.

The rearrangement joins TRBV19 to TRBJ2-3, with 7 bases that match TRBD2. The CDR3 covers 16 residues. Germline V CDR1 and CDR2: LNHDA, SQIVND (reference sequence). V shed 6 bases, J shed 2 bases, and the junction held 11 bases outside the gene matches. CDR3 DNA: TGTGCCAGTAGACTCTCCACAGCGGGACTCACAGATACGCAGTATTTT. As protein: CASRLSTAGLTDTQYF.

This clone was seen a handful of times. The CDR3 spells CAQRGRETQYF. The CDR3 coding sequence is TGTGCCCAAAGAGGACGAGAGACCCAGTACTTC. V is TRBV4-2 and J is TRBJ2-5, with unresolved D. The CDR3 is made up of 11 amino acids. The germline gives CDR1 LGHNA, CDR2 YNFKEQ. The V end lost 11 bases, the J end lost 4 bases, and 11 bases lay between the germline ends.

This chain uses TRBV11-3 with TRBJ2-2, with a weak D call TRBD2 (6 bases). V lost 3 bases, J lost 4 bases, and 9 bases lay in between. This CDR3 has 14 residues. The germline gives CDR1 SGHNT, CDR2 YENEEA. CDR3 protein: CASSFLGGTGELFF. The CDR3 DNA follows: TGTGCCAGCAGCTTTTTGGGGGGCACCGGGGAGCTGTTTTTT.

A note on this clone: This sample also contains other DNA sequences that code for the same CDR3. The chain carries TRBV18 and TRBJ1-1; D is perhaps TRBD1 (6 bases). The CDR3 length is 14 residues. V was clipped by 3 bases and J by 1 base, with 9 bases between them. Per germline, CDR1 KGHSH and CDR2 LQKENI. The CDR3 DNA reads TGTGCCAGCTCACCCGGACAGAGGAACACTGAAGCTTTCTTT. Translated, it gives CASSPGQRNTEAFF. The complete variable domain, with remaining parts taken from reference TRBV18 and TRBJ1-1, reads NAGVMQNPRHLVRRRGQEARLRCSPMKGHSHVYWYRQLPEEGLKFMVYLQKENIIDESGMPKERFSAEFPKEGPSILRIQQVVRGDSAAYFCASSPGQRNTEAFFGQGTRLTVV.

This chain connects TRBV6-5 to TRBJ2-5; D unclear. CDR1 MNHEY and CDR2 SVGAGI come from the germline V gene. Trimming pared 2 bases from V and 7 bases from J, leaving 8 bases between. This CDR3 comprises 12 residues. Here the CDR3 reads CASSYPPGTQYF. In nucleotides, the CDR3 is TGTGCCAGCAGTTACCCTCCCGGGACCCAGTACTTC.

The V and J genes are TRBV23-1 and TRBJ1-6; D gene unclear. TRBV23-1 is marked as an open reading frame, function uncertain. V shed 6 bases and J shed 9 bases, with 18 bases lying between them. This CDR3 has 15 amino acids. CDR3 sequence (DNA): TGCGCCAGCAGCCCTAAGACATTTCAAAGTTCACCCCTCCACTTT. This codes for CASSPKTFQSSPLHF.

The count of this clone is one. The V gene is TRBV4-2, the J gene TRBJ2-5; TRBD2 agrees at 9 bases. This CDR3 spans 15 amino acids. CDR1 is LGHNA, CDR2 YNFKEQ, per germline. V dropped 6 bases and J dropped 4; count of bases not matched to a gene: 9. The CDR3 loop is CASRPRAGGGETQYF. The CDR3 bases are TGTGCCAGCAGGCCTCGGGCGGGAGGGGGAGAGACCCAGTACTTC.

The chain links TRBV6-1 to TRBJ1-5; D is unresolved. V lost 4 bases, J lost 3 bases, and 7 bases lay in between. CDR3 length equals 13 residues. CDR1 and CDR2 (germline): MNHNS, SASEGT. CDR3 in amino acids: CASSGTDNQPQHF. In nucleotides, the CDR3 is TGTGCCAGCAGTGGGACGGACAATCAGCCCCAGCATTTT.

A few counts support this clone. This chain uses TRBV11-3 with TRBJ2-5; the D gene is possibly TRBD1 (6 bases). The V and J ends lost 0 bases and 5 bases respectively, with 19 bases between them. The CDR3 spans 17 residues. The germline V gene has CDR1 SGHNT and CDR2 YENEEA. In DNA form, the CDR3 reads TGTGCCAGCAGCTTAGATTGGGGGCAGGGCCCGGGGGAGACCCAGTACTTC. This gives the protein CASSLDWGQGPGETQYF.

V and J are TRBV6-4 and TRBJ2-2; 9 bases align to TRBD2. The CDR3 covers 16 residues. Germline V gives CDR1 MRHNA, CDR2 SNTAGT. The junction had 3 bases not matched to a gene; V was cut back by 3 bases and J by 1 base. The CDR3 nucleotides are TGTGCCAGCAGTGAACGACTAGCGGAGAACACCGGGGAGCTGTTTTTT. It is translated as CASSERLAENTGELFF.

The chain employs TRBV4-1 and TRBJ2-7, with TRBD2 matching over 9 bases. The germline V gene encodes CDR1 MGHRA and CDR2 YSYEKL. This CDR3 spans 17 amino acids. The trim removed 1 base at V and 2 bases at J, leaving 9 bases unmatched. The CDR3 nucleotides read TGCGCCAGCAGCCAAGCCACCGGGACTAGCCCCACCTACGAGCAGTACTTC. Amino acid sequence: CASSQATGTSPTYEQYF.

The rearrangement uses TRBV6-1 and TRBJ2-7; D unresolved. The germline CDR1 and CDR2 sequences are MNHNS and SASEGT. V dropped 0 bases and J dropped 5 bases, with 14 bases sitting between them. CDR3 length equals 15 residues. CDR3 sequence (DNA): TGTGCCAGCAGTGAAGCGCTGCCTCATTCGGACGAGCAGTACTTC. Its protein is CASSEALPHSDEQYF.

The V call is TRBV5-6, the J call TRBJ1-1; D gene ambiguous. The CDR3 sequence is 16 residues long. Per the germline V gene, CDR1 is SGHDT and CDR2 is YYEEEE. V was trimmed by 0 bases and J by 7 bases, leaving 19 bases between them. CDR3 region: CASSLVFLGREGEAFF. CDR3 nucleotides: TGTGCCAGCAGCTTGGTGTTTTTAGGGCGAGAGGGTGAAGCTTTCTTT.

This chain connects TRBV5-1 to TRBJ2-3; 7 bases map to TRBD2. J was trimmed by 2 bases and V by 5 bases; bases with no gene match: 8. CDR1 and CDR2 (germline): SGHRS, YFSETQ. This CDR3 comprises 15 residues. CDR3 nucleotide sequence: TGCGCCAGCAGTATCGGGACTACACCCACAGATACGCAGTATTTT. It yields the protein CASSIGTTPTDTQYF.